This record concerns one TCR beta chain sequence. This sample stems from a study of blood T cell repertoires in COVID-19. Method: immunoSEQ multiplex PCR; TCRdb's copy keeps in-frame clones and lacks some. The table has around 130,000 clones, 80% seen once. Germline-derived CDR1 and CDR2 are WSHSY and SAAADI. The CDR3 runs to 13 residues. V dropped 5 bases and J dropped 2 bases, with 9 bases sitting between them. This sequence originates from a man aged 65-85 years with acute or convalescent COVID-19. The chain is built from TRBV10-2 and TRBJ1-1; maybe TRBD1 (5 bases). The sample comprised peripheral blood. CDR3 amino acids: CASSPTGNTEAFF. Here the CDR3 DNA reads TGCGCCAGCAGTCCAACAGGTAACACTGAAGCTTTCTTT.